A selection of T cell receptor beta chains follows, all from one sample in a study of blood T cell repertoires in COVID-19. Repertoires were generated with immunoSEQ multiplex PCR, while TCRdb's copy carries only in-frame clones and drops some. The sample records approximately 200,000 clones, about 87% being singletons. Sequencing used peripheral blood. The origin of the receptors is a man aged 25 to 45 with COVID-19, enrolled during active disease. Each CDR3 is given with its conserved first and last residue. A D gene is named only where the DNA matches it firmly. Not every row has a clone size; where given, it reads once, few, many or a size class.

d_call j_call clone_size v_call cdr3_nt cdr3_aa
TRBD2 TRBJ2-1 - TRBV3-1/TRBV3-2 TGTGCCAGCAGCATACTAGCGGGATGGCAGTTCTTC CASSILAGWQFF
TRBD1 TRBJ2-4 - TRBV27 TGTGCCAGCAGTTTATCGGCACCGCGTGGCGGGACAGGGGGCGGTGGGCTAGTCAAAAACATTCAGTACTTC CASSLSAPRGGTGGGGLVKNIQYF
- TRBJ2-7 - TRBV19 TGTGCCAGTAGTCTCGCAGGCCCGAACTACGAGCAGTACTTC CASSLAGPNYEQYF
- TRBJ1-3 - TRBV4-1 TGCGCCAGCAGCGAACGGAATAGCGGAAACACCATATATTTT CASSERNSGNTIYF
- TRBJ1-2 - TRBV19 TGTGCCAGTAGTATTGGCGGAACTAACTATGGCTACACCTTC CASSIGGTNYGYTF
TRBD1 TRBJ1-1 - TRBV5-4 TGTGCCAGCAGCCCGACAGGGCGGAACACTGAAGCTTTCTTT CASSPTGRNTEAFF
- TRBJ1-4 - TRBV4-1 TGCGCCAGCAGCCAATCACCAGGTGACGGTGAAAAACTGTTTTTT CASSQSPGDGEKLFF
- TRBJ2-7 - TRBV25-1 TGTGCCAGCAGTGAATCGGTTCCAGGGATCGACGAGCAGTACTTC CASSESVPGIDEQYF
- TRBJ1-3 - TRBV2 TGTGCCAGCAGTTTCACAGGGCAAGGAAACACCATATATTTT CASSFTGQGNTIYF
- TRBJ2-1 once TRBV30 TGTGCCTGGATTAGGCAGGGTGGCGATGAGCAGTTCTTC CAWIRQGGDEQFF
- TRBJ1-5 - TRBV18 TGTGCCAGCTCACCCAGGTATAGCAATCAGCCCCAGCATTTT CASSPRYSNQPQHF
- TRBJ1-2 - TRBV6-5 TGTGCCAGCAGTTACGCAGGGAAGGGCTATGGCTACACCTTC CASSYAGKGYGYTF
TRBD2 TRBJ2-7 few TRBV19 TGTGCCAGTAGTCACGGGGCTAGCGGGAGTAACGACTACGAGCAGTACTTC CASSHGASGSNDYEQYF
- TRBJ1-5 - TRBV10-3 TGTGCCATCAGCCCAGGTGATCAGCCCCAGCATTTT CAISPGDQPQHF
- TRBJ1-2 - TRBV11-1 TGTGCCAGCAGCTTAGCGTATTCTGGACAGCCTGACTACACCTTC CASSLAYSGQPDYTF
TRBD1 TRBJ1-1 - TRBV4-1 TGCGCCAGCAGCCTGGGACAGGGGGCTTGGAGGAACACTGAAGCTTTCTTT CASSLGQGAWRNTEAFF
- TRBJ1-2 - TRBV30 TGTGCCTGGAGTGTAGAACAGGTCTATGGCTACACCTTC CAWSVEQVYGYTF
TRBD1 TRBJ2-7 - TRBV7-2 TGTGCCAGCAGCCTCGGACAGGGGGGACCCTACGAGCAGTACTTC CASSLGQGGPYEQYF
TRBD1 TRBJ1-1 - TRBV9 TGTGCCAGCAGCCTTCGACAGGGTAATGCTGAAGCTTTCTTT CASSLRQGNAEAFF
TRBD1 TRBJ1-5 - TRBV18 TGTGCCAGCTCACCGGGACAGGGAGTTGGGCAGCCCCAGCATTTT CASSPGQGVGQPQHF
- TRBJ2-1 once TRBV29-1 TGCAGCGTTGACAGGGGCATGTACAATGAGCAGTTCTTC CSVDRGMYNEQFF
TRBD1 TRBJ1-5 once TRBV10-3 TGTGCCATCAGTGTTGGGGCAGGGGGCGAACAGCCCCAGCATTTT CAISVGAGGEQPQHF
TRBD2 TRBJ2-3 - TRBV15 TGTGCCACTGGGACTAGCGCGATTCTCCATAACACAGATACGCAGTATTTT CATGTSAILHNTDTQYF
TRBD1 TRBJ2-1 - TRBV6-5 TGTGCCAGCGCCGGACAGGGGGCCTACAATGAGCAGTTCTTC CASAGQGAYNEQFF
TRBD1 TRBJ1-2 - TRBV28 TGTGCCAGCCTCGCAGGGCAGGGGGCGCAGGGCTACACCTTC CASLAGQGAQGYTF